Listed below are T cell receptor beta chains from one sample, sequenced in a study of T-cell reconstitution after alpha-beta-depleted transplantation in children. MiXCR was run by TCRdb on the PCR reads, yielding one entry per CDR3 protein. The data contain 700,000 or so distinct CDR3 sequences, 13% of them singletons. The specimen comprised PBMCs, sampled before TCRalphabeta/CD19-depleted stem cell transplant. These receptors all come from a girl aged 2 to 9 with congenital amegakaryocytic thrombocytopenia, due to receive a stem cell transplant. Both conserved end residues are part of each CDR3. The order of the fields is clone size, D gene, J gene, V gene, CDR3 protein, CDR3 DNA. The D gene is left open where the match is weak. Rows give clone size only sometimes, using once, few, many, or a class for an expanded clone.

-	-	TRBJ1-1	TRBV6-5	CASSYDGGNTEAFF	TGTGCCAGCAGTTACGACGGGGGGAACACTGAAGCTTTCTTT
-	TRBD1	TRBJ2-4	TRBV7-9	CASSEWTGRSAKNIQYF	TGTGCCAGCAGCGAGTGGACAGGGCGCTCGGCCAAAAACATTCAGTACTTC
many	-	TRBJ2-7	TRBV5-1	CASSFISGAYEQYF	TGCGCCAGCAGCTTCATTAGCGGTGCCTACGAGCAGTACTTC
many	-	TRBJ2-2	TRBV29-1	CSVVRVTGELFF	TGCAGCGTTGTGCGAGTCACCGGGGAGCTGTTTTTT
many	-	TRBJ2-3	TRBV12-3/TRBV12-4	CASSRAGPAPLDTQYF	TGTGCCAGCAGTCGCGCCGGACCGGCACCTCTAGATACGCAGTATTTT
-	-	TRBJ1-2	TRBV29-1	CSVVLSGTYGYTF	TGCAGCGTTGTTTTGTCAGGGACTTACGGCTACACCTTC
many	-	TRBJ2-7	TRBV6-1	CASRREGIAILYEQYF	TGTGCCAGCAGGCGGGAAGGTATAGCGATCCTCTACGAGCAGTACTTC
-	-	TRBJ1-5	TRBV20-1	CSARDLGGGSNQPQHF	TGCAGTGCTAGAGATCTCGGGGGGGGAAGCAATCAGCCCCAGCATTTT
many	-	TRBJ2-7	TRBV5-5	CASSSRTAELYEQYF	TGTGCCAGCAGCTCCCGTACGGCGGAACTCTACGAGCAGTACTTC
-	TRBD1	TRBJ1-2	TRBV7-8	CASSSPGGASGGYTF	TGTGCCAGCAGCTCCCCAGGGGGCGCGTCCGGTGGCTACACCTTC
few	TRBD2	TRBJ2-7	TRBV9	CASSPGLAGEGEQYF	TGTGCCAGCAGCCCAGGACTAGCGGGAGAGGGGGAGCAGTACTTC
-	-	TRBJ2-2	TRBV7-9	CASSAAGEEIGELFF	TGTGCCAGCAGCGCAGCAGGGGAGGAAATCGGGGAGCTGTTTTTT
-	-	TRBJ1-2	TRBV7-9	CACSPPRGGPYGYTF	TGTGCCTGCAGCCCACCACGGGGGGGGCCCTATGGCTACACCTTC
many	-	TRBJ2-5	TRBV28	CASSVQQRQETQYF	TGTGCCAGCAGTGTTCAACAGCGCCAAGAGACCCAGTACTTC
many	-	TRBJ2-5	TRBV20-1	CSARDQQSRIETQYF	TGCAGTGCTAGAGATCAGCAAAGCAGGATAGAGACCCAGTACTTC
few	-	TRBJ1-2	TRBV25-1	CASSEGPETGPGIGYTF	TGTGCCAGCAGTGAGGGCCCCGAAACAGGGCCAGGGATTGGCTACACCTTC
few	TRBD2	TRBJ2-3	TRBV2	CASPKDLAGPDTQYF	TGTGCCAGCCCGAAGGATCTAGCGGGCCCAGATACGCAGTATTTT
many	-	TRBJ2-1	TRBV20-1	CSASNDGGTTYNEQFF	TGCAGTGCTAGTAACGACGGTGGGACCACCTACAATGAGCAGTTCTTC
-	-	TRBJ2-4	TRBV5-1	CASSLVGGQTLAKNIQYF	TGCGCCAGCAGCTTGGTAGGCGGACAGACACTAGCCAAAAACATTCAGTACTTC
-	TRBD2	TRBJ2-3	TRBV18	CASSGGSGSTDTQYF	TGTGCCAGCTCAGGCGGTAGCGGGAGTACAGATACGCAGTATTTT
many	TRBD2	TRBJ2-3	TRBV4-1	CASSQAWASGTDTQYF	TGCGCCAGCAGCCAAGCGTGGGCTAGCGGAACAGATACGCAGTATTTT
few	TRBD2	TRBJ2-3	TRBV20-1	CSAGPGTRRTDTQYF	TGCAGTGCTGGTCCCGGGACTAGAAGGACAGATACGCAGTATTTT
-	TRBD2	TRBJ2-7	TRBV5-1	CASRPRTSGSGLTYEQYF	TGCGCCAGCAGACCCCGGACTAGCGGGAGCGGGCTAACCTACGAGCAGTACTTC
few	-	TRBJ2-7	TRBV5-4	CASSSNAGGIGEQYF	TGTGCCAGCAGCTCCAATGCGGGCGGCATAGGCGAGCAGTACTTC
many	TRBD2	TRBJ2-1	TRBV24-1	CATSDAAGEGYNEQFF	TGTGCCACCAGTGATGCAGCGGGGGAAGGTTACAATGAGCAGTTCTTC
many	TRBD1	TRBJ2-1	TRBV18	CASSPTRTGVYNEQFF	TGTGCCAGCTCACCGACGAGGACAGGGGTCTACAATGAGCAGTTCTTC
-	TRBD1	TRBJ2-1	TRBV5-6	CASSRNRQGWYSSEWNEQFF	TGTGCCAGCAGCCGAAACAGACAGGGGTGGTACTCTAGCGAATGGAATGAGCAGTTCTTC
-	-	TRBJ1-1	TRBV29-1	CSGKWSNTEAFF	TGCAGCGGAAAGTGGTCGAACACTGAAGCTTTCTTT
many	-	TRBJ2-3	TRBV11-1	CASSLAVVTSGTNTQYF	TGTGCCAGCAGCTTAGCCGTGGTAACTTCTGGAACAAATACGCAGTATTTT
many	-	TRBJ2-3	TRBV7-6	CASSWRPARTDTQYF	TGTGCCAGCAGTTGGCGACCGGCTAGAACAGATACGCAGTATTTT
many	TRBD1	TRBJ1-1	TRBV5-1	CASSETGGTEAFF	TGCGCCAGCAGCGAAACAGGGGGGACTGAAGCTTTCTTT
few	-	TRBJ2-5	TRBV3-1	CASSLEGMGETQYF	TGTGCCAGCAGCCTTGAGGGAATGGGGGAGACCCAGTACTTC